This T cell receptor (beta chain) derives from a study of T-cell memory formation after mild COVID-19. The CDR3 consists of 13 residues. Trimming removed 3 bases at V and 0 bases at J, with 9 bases between. Germline CDR1 and CDR2: SQVTM and ANQGSEA. TCRdb reprocessed the 5' RACE reads with MiXCR, giving one entry per CDR3 protein. The sample records hundreds of thousands of distinct CDR3 sequences, roughly a fifth being singletons. This clonotype turned up a few times. The rearrangement uses TRBV29-1 and TRBJ2-7; D gene ambiguous. Specimen: PBMCs or a T cell subset sorted from them (not recorded which). This TCR was sampled from an adult woman who had mild COVID-19 (a few samples of this study predate the infection). Cell type and time point are not known. This chain's CDR3 is CSVEDGFSYEQYF. In DNA, the CDR3 is TGCAGCGTTGAGGATGGGTTCTCCTACGAGCAGTACTTC.